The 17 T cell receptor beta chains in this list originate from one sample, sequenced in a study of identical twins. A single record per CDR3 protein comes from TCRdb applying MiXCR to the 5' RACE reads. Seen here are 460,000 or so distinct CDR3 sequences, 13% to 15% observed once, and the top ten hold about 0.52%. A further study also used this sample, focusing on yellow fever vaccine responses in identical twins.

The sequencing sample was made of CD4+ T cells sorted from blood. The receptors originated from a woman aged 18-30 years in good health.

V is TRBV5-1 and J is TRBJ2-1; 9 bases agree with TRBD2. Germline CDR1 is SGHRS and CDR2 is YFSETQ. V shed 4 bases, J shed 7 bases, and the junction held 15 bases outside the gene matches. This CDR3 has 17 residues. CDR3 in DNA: TGCGCCAGCAGCCCGGACAGCCCTGGACTAGCGCCGAATGAGCAGTTCTTC. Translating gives CASSPDSPGLAPNEQFF.

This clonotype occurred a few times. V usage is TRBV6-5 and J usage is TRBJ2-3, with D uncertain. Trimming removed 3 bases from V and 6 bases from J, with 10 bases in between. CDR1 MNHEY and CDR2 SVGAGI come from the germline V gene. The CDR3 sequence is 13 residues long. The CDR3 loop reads CASSYPIGDTQYF. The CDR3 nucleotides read TGTGCCAGCAGTTATCCCATTGGGGATACGCAGTATTTT.

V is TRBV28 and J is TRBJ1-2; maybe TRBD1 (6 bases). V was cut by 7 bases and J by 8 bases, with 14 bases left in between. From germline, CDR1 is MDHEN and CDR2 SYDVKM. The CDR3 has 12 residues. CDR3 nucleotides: TGTGCCAGCAAAATACAGGGTGCAGGCTACACCTTC. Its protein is CASKIQGAGYTF.

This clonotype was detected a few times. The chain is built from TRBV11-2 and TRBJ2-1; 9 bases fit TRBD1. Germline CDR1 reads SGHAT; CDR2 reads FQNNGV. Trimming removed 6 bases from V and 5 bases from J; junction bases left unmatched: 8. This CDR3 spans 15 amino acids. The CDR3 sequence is CASRHRQGGHNEQFF. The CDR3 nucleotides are TGTGCCAGCAGACACCGACAGGGGGGCCACAATGAGCAGTTCTTC.

The DNA of the CDR3 is TGTGCCAGCAGGCGGACAGGGGTGGCTGGCGGGGAGCTGTTTTTT. Its translation: CASRRTGVAGGELFF. The V call is TRBV6-1, the J call TRBJ2-2; 9 nucleotides align to TRBD1. The CDR3 spans 15 residues. V shed 6 bases, J shed 7 bases, and the junction held 9 bases outside the gene matches. Germline CDR1 MNHNS, CDR2 SASEGT.

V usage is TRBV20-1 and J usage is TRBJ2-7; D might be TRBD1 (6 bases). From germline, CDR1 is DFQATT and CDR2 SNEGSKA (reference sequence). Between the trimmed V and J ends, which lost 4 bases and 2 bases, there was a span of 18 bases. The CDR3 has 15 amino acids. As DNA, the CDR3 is TGCAGTGCTATATTACCCACAGGGAGCACCTACGAGCAGTACTTC. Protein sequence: CSAILPTGSTYEQYF.

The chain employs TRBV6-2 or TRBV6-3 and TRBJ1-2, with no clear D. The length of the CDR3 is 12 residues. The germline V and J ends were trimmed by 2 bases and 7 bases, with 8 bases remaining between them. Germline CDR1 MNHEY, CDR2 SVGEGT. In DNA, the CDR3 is TGTGCCAGCAGTTACAGGTTTGGTGGCTACACCTTC. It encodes CASSYRFGGYTF.

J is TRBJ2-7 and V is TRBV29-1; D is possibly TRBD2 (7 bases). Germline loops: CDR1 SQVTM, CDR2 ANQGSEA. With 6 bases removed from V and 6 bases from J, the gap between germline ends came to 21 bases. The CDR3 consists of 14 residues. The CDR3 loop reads CSVCPGGAWSEQYF. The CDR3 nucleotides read TGCAGCGTCTGCCCGGGGGGCGCGTGGAGCGAGCAGTACTTC.

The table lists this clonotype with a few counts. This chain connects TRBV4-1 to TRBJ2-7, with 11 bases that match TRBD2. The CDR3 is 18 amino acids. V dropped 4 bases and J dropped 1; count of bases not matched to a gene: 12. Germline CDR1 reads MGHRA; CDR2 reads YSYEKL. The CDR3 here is CASSPRTSGFRVSYEQYF. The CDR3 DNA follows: TGCGCCAGCAGCCCCCGGACTAGCGGGTTCCGTGTTTCCTACGAGCAGTACTTC.

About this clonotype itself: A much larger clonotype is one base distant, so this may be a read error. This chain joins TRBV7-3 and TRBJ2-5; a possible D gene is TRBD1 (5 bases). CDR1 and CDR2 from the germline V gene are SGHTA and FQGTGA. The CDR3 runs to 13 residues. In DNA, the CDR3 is TGTGCCAGCAGCTTATCAGGGAAAGAGACCCAGCACTTC. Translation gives CASSLSGKETQHF.

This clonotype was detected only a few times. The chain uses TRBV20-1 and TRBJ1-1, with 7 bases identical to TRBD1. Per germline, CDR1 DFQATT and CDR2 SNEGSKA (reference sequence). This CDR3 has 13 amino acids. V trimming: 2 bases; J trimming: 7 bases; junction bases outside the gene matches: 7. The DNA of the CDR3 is TGCAGTGCTAGATTTAGGGACAGAGATGAAGCTTTCTTT. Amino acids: CSARFRDRDEAFF.

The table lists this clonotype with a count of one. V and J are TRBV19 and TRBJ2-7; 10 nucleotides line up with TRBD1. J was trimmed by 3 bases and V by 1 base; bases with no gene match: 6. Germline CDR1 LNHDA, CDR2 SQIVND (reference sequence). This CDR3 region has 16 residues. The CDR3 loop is CASSIVTGTGVYEQYF. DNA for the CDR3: TGTGCCAGTAGTATAGTCACCGGGACAGGGGTCTACGAGCAGTACTTC.

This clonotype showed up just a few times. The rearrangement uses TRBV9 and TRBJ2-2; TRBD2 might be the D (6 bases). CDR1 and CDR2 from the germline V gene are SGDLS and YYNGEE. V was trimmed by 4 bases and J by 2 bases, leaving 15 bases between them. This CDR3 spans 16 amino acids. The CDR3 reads CASSFAGGANTGELFF. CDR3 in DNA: TGTGCCAGCAGCTTCGCGGGCGGGGCAAACACCGGGGAGCTGTTTTTT.

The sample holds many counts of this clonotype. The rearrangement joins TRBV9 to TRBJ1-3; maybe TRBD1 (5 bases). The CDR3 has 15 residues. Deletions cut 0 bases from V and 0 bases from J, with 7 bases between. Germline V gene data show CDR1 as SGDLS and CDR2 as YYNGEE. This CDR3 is CASSVDRNSGNTIYF. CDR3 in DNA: TGTGCCAGCAGCGTAGACAGGAACTCTGGAAACACCATATATTTT.

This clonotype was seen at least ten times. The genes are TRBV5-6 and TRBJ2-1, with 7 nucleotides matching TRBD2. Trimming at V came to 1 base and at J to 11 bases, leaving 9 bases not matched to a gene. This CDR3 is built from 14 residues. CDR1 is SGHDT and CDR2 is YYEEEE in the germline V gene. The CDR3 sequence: CASSLLGPGGKQFF. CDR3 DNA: TGTGCCAGCAGCTTGTTGGGCCCCGGGGGGAAGCAGTTCTTC.

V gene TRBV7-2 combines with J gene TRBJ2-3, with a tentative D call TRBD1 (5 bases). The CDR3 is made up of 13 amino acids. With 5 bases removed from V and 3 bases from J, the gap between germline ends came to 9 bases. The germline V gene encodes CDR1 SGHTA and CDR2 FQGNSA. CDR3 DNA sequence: TGTGCCAGCAGCGTCAAGGGGACAGATACGCAGTATTTT. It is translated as CASSVKGTDTQYF.

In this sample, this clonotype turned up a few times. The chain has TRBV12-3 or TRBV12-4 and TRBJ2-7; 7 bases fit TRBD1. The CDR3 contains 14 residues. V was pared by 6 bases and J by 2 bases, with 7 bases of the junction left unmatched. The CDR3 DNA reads TGTGCCAGCAGACGGACAGGACTTACCTACGAGCAGTACTTC. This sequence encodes CASRRTGLTYEQYF.